This TCR beta chain was retrieved from a study of blood T cell repertoires in COVID-19. The data were produced by immunoSEQ multiplex PCR, yet TCRdb's version contains in-frame clones alone and is incomplete. The repertoire includes under 100,000 clones, 81% of them detected once, and around a quarter sits in the top ten. The sample taken for sequencing was peripheral blood. This clonotype was obtained from an elderly man with active or convalescent COVID-19.

CDR3 amino acids: CASSSGTREQFF. CDR3 nucleotides: TGTGCCAGCAGCTCCGGGACTCGAGAGCAGTTCTTC. The V and J genes are TRBV7-3 and TRBJ2-1, with a weak D call TRBD2 (6 bases). Germline values: CDR1 SGHTA, CDR2 FQGTGA. The CDR3 runs 12 residues. V was clipped by 4 bases and J by 10 bases, with 11 bases between them. The full variable domain, completed using reference TRBV7-3 and TRBJ2-1, is GAGVSQTPSNKVTEKGKYVELRCDPISGHTALYWYRQSLGQGPEFLIYFQGTGAADDSGLPNDRFFAVRPEGSVSTLKIQRTERGDSAVYLCASSSGTREQFFGPGTRLTVL.